Listed below are T cell receptor beta chains from one sample, sequenced in a study of radiotherapy plus CTLA-4 blockade in lung cancer. Data came from immunoSEQ multiplex PCR; TCRdb stores just in-frame clones and leaves some out. The sample lists 75,000 to 100,000 clones, 88% seen once, with under 5.5% in the top ten. Sequencing used peripheral blood, obtained from a patient treated with radiotherapy plus ipilimumab. These TCRs come from a human donor with non-small cell lung cancer that progressed on radiotherapy plus ipilimumab. Both conserved end residues are part of each CDR3.

cdr3_aa	v_call	cdr3_length	j_call
CASSPDRTSTDTQYF	TRBV19	15	TRBJ2-3
CASSVPSGSNEQFF	TRBV5-1	14	TRBJ2-1
CAWRSDTYYGYTF	TRBV30	13	TRBJ1-2
CASIGTSGVGEQFF	TRBV7-9	14	TRBJ2-1
CASSPGLFQNTEAFF	TRBV5-1	15	TRBJ1-1
CASSLTSVTYEQYF	TRBV27	14	TRBJ2-7
CASSFGLAGSKSEQFF	TRBV5-1	16	TRBJ2-1
CASSVAVSTDTQYF	TRBV9	14	TRBJ2-3
CASRTVSGNTIYF	TRBV6-6	13	TRBJ1-3
CASSVGLAGLETQYF	TRBV7-9	15	TRBJ2-5
CASSSSGANVLTF	TRBV7-3	13	TRBJ2-6
CASSLSGLTEAFF	TRBV6-5	13	TRBJ1-1
CASSPWTGAYEQYF	TRBV18	14	TRBJ2-7
CASSILPGLLGRNTIYF	TRBV21-1	17	TRBJ1-3
CASSPRTGGSEAFF	TRBV2	14	TRBJ1-1
CASSQERDTFYEQYF	TRBV4-2	15	TRBJ2-7
CSAIQGSGNTIYF	TRBV29-1	13	TRBJ1-3
CASSYLDRGDTEAFF	TRBV6-5	15	TRBJ1-1
CASSTSERDEQFF	TRBV11-3	13	TRBJ2-1
CASSSFRTQYF	TRBV2	11	TRBJ2-5
CASSLVDTQYF	TRBV5-6	11	TRBJ2-3
CASRPGQASYEQYF	TRBV2	14	TRBJ2-7
CASSRAGGPDEQFF	TRBV27	14	TRBJ2-1
CASTPDLSGNTIYF	TRBV2	14	TRBJ1-3
CASSLVSGGYNEQFF	TRBV5-1	15	TRBJ2-1
CASSPRTAVNTGELFF	TRBV4-1	16	TRBJ2-2
CASSEEGGWNQPQHF	TRBV19	15	TRBJ1-5
CASRTGGGTGELFF	TRBV19	14	TRBJ2-2
CAISETGLAGTDTQYF	TRBV10-3	16	TRBJ2-3